This note documents a single TCR beta chain sequence. Its antigen is not identified. There were TCR beta CDR3 regions amplified from RNA transcripts. RT-PCR in the first round (using the HTBI primer set) targeted the TCR CDR3. TCRdb fed the multiplex PCR reads into MiXCR, producing one record per CDR3 protein. In the table there are approximately 690,000 distinct CDR3 sequences, about 20% of which are singletons. Germline V gene sequence: CDR1 KGHDR, CDR2 SFDVKD. Trimming took 0 bases from V and 9 from J, leaving 14 bases between them. The CDR3 runs to 14 residues. These data are taken from a study of T cells in Graves' hyperthyroidism and ophthalmopathy. Study summary: Before any treatment, at initial diagnosis, peripheral blood was collected.

Study-wide findings and caveats: Most expanded thyroid clonotypes above 0.001 also appeared in blood.

The sample consisted of blood. The rearrangement uses TRBV24-1 and TRBJ2-7; unclear D gene. This receptor was obtained from a man aged 25 to 45 with Graves' ophthalmopathy. As DNA, the CDR3 is TGTGCCACCAGTGATTTGCAAGGGCGCCTTGGGCAGTACTTC. Translation gives CATSDLQGRLGQYF.